Presented here are 25 T cell receptor beta chains from one specimen sequenced in a study of technical replicates of blood from a few donors. The table came from immunoSEQ multiplex PCR; TCRdb's copy has only in-frame clones and leaves some out. The profile covers 55,000 to 75,000 clones, with approximately 94% appearing a single time and 2.5% to 3.5% taken by the ten largest. Specimen: PBMCs. These receptors all stem from a human donor in good health. Some clones in this sample may be carry-over from other donors' samples.

The chain links TRBV30 to TRBJ1-5; D is uncertain. From germline, CDR1 is GTSNPN and CDR2 SVGIG (reference sequence). Between the trimmed V and J ends, which lost 1 base and 7 bases, there was a span of 14 bases. The CDR3 spans 14 residues. The CDR3 here is CAWSGGEPRQPQHF. The CDR3, as DNA: TGTGCCTGGAGTGGCGGGGAGCCCCGCCAGCCCCAGCATTTT.

J is TRBJ1-2 and V is TRBV15, with TRBD1 as a possible D gene (6 bases). CDR3 size: 17 residues. V dropped 1 base and J dropped 5 bases, with 20 bases sitting between them. Germline V gives CDR1 LNHNV, CDR2 YYDKDF (reference sequence). In DNA, the CDR3 is TGTGCCACCAGCAGAGGGGTTTTTGAGACAGGCACGTATGGCTACACCTTC. Translated, it gives CATSRGVFETGTYGYTF.

The chain employs TRBV4-1 and TRBJ2-3; possible D gene TRBD2, 6 bases. The CDR3 is 18 amino acids. The germline V gene has CDR1 MGHRA and CDR2 YSYEKL. V was clipped by 11 bases and J by 2 bases, with 29 bases between them. CDR3 DNA sequence: TGCGCCGCAGCCCGGATGGTAGCGGAGCTAAGGGACACAGATACGCAGTATTTT. Its protein product is CAAARMVAELRDTDTQYF.

The rearrangement joins TRBV7-2 to TRBJ2-7; 7 bases match TRBD2. V shed 1 base, J shed 8 bases, and the junction held 14 bases outside the gene matches. The CDR3 has 16 amino acids. Germline-derived CDR1 and CDR2 are SGHTA and FQGNSA. CDR3 nucleotide sequence: TGTGCCAGCAGCTTAGATTCGGCGGGAGCCACCCCTCAGCAGTACTTC. Translating gives CASSLDSAGATPQQYF. The variable domain in full, completed from reference TRBV7-2 and TRBJ2-7, reads GAGVSQSPSNKVTEKGKDVELRCDPISGHTALYWYRQSLGQGLEFLIYFQGNSAPDKSGLPSDRFSAERTGGSVSTLTIQRTQQEDSAVYLCASSLDSAGATPQQYFGPGTRLTVT.

This clone came up a few times. The V gene is TRBV4-3, the J gene TRBJ1-1, with 7 bases fitting TRBD1. The germline V gene encodes CDR1 LGHNA and CDR2 YSLEER. The CDR3 runs to 15 residues. Unmatched junction bases numbered 10, after V lost 4 bases and J lost 5 bases. Written as DNA, the CDR3 is TGCGCCAGCAGCCGCCAGACAGGGTTTGGGACTGAAGCTTTCTTT. Protein: CASSRQTGFGTEAFF.

The CDR3: CASGFDPGVSYNEQFF. DNA of the CDR3: TGTGCTAGTGGTTTTGACCCAGGGGTCTCCTACAATGAGCAGTTCTTC. This chain uses TRBV12-5 with TRBJ2-1; tentatively, D is TRBD1 (6 bases). V lost 3 bases and J 0 bases, leaving 12 bases between the germline ends. The CDR3 has 16 amino acids. Germline assignment: CDR1 LGHNT and CDR2 FRNRAP. Full variable domain (missing parts from reference TRBV12-5 and TRBJ2-1): DARVTQTPRHKVTEMGQEVTMRCQPILGHNTVFWYRQTMMQGLELLAYFRNRAPLDDSGMPKDRFSAEMPDATLATLKIQPSEPRDSAVYFCASGFDPGVSYNEQFFGPGTRLTVL.

The V call is TRBV6-1, the J call TRBJ1-2; the D is unclear. Germline CDR1 reads MNHNS; CDR2 reads SASEGT. This CDR3 is built from 11 residues. The CDR3 sequence is CAAGINYGYTF. CDR3 in DNA: TGTGCGGCAGGAATCAACTATGGCTACACCTTC.

The CDR3 DNA follows: TGTGCCAGCAGTTCACAGGGATTGAACACTGAAGCTTTCTTT. Amino acids: CASSSQGLNTEAFF. The chain recombines TRBV2 with TRBJ1-1; perhaps TRBD1 as D (6 bases). The V and J ends lost 5 bases and 0 bases respectively, with 10 bases between them. The germline CDR1 and CDR2 sequences are SNHLY and FYNNEI. The CDR3 extends over 14 amino acids. Full variable domain (remainder filled in from reference TRBV2 and TRBJ1-1): EPEVTQTPSHQVTQMGQEVILRCVPISNHLYFYWYRQILGQKVEFLVSFYNNEISEKSEIFDDQFSVERPDGSNFTLKIRSTKLEDSAMYFCASSSQGLNTEAFFGQGTRLTVV.

The CDR3 reads CASSLGIRQGGYGYTF. The CDR3 DNA reads as TGTGCCAGCAGCTTAGGGATAAGACAGGGGGGGTATGGCTACACCTTC. V is TRBV7-2 and J is TRBJ1-2; 9 bases line up with TRBD1. The CDR3 extends over 16 amino acids. Trimming cost V 1 base and J 5 bases; bases outside gene matches: 8. The germline V gene has CDR1 SGHTA and CDR2 FQGNSA.

This clone was found once. The CDR3 reads CASSLGLGQHYGYTF. Written as DNA, the CDR3 is TGTGCCAGCAGCTTGGGATTGGGACAGCATTATGGCTACACCTTC. The V gene is TRBV5-6, the J gene TRBJ1-2, with 7 nucleotides matching TRBD1. The V segment lost 0 bases and the J segment 5 bases; nucleotides outside the gene matches: 7. Germline assignment: CDR1 SGHDT and CDR2 YYEEEE. The CDR3 extends over 15 amino acids. Drawing the rest from reference TRBV5-6 and TRBJ1-2, the complete variable domain is DAGVTQSPTHLIKTRGQQVTLRCSPKSGHDTVSWYQQALGQGPQFIFQYYEEEERQRGNFPDRFSGHQFPNYSSELNVNALLLGDSALYLCASSLGLGQHYGYTFGSGTRLTVV.

The chain combines TRBV7-2 with TRBJ1-6; TRBD1 matches 7 bases. The CDR3 covers 17 residues. Germline-derived CDR1 and CDR2 are SGHTA and FQGNSA. Trimming cost V 5 bases and J 0 bases; bases outside gene matches: 7. CDR3 in amino acids: CASSPLGQRSYNSPLHF. The CDR3 DNA reads as TGTGCCAGCAGCCCCCTGGGACAGCGCTCCTATAATTCACCCCTCCACTTT.

This chain links TRBV30 with TRBJ1-4; D possibly corresponds to TRBD1 (6 bases). CDR3 length: 13 amino acids. V gave up 7 bases and J gave up 5 bases, with 14 bases separating them. Germline V gene lookup returns CDR1 GTSNPN and CDR2 SVGIG (reference sequence). The CDR3 nucleotides read TGTGCCTTGAACCAGGGGACGAATGAAAAACTGTTTTTT. Amino acid sequence: CALNQGTNEKLFF.

This chain connects TRBV4-1 to TRBJ2-7; 9 bases map to TRBD2. The CDR3 runs 15 residues. Germline CDR1 and CDR2: MGHRA and YSYEKL. V lost 3 bases, J lost 1 base, and 4 bases stayed unmatched. Here the CDR3 reads CASSHGGGASYEQYF. The DNA of the CDR3 is TGCGCCAGCAGCCACGGCGGGGGGGCTTCCTACGAGCAGTACTTC.

This CDR3 reads CASSQDGQPNSPLHF. CDR3 DNA sequence: TGCGCCAGCAGCCAAGACGGACAGCCTAATTCACCCCTCCACTTT. This sequence joins TRBV4-1 and TRBJ1-6, with a possible D match to TRBD1 (6 bases). This CDR3 has 15 amino acids. The germline V gene encodes CDR1 MGHRA and CDR2 YSYEKL. V gave up 0 bases and J gave up 6 bases, with 9 bases separating them.

This chain uses TRBV15 with TRBJ2-3, with TRBD2 matching 8 bases. Germline loops: CDR1 LNHNV, CDR2 YYDKDF (reference sequence). The CDR3 runs 15 residues. Germline trimming cut 1 base from V and 4 bases from J; bases unmatched to any gene: 4. The CDR3 DNA reads TGTGCCACCAGCAGAGTTAGCGGGGTCCCAGATACGCAGTATTTT. This sequence encodes CATSRVSGVPDTQYF.

The rearrangement links TRBV2 to TRBJ1-5; 7 bases agree with TRBD1. The V segment lost 1 base and the J segment 7 bases; nucleotides outside the gene matches: 7. The CDR3 covers 15 residues. Germline lookup yields CDR1 SNHLY and CDR2 FYNNEI. In DNA, the CDR3 is TGTGCCAGCAGTGAAGAAGGTGACAGGGCCCAGCCCCAGCATTTT. The encoded protein is CASSEEGDRAQPQHF.

The chain links TRBV11-2 to TRBJ2-5, with 15 nucleotides matching TRBD2. The germline CDR1 and CDR2 sequences are SGHAT and FQNNGV. V was clipped by 5 bases and J by 2 bases; unmatched bases: 9. CDR3 length: 18 residues. The CDR3 coding sequence is TGTGCCAGCAGCCAGAGGACTAGCGGGAGGGCCTATCAAGAGACCCAGTACTTC. It codes for CASSQRTSGRAYQETQYF.

The chain carries TRBV7-4 and TRBJ2-3; D gene unclear. Trimming stripped 3 bases from V and 6 bases from J, with 13 bases between. The germline V gene encodes CDR1 SGHVT and CDR2 SQSDAQ. The CDR3 length is 14 residues. CDR3 in amino acids: CASSLACPSDTQYF. The CDR3 DNA reads as TGTGCCAGCAGCTTGGCCTGCCCGTCTGATACGCAGTATTTT.

The chain recombines TRBV5-4 with TRBJ2-7, with 7 bases identical to TRBD1. The germline V gene encodes CDR1 SGHNT and CDR2 YYREEE (reference sequence). V trimming: 3 bases; J trimming: 5 bases; junction bases outside the gene matches: 5. The CDR3 loop spans 13 amino acids. CDR3 protein: CASSSDRPNEQYF. CDR3 nucleotide sequence: TGTGCCAGCAGCTCGGACAGGCCCAACGAGCAGTACTTC.

This clone was counted a single time. The CDR3 loop reads CASSDFGQGVLGELFF. CDR3 DNA sequence: TGTGCCAGCAGTGACTTTGGGCAGGGTGTGTTGGGGGAGCTGTTTTTT. V is TRBV6-4 and J is TRBJ2-2; perhaps TRBD1 as D (5 bases). V gave up 1 base and J gave up 8 bases, with 17 bases separating them. Germline loops: CDR1 MRHNA, CDR2 SNTAGT. CDR3 length equals 16 residues.

The V gene is TRBV5-1, the J gene TRBJ1-2; D may be TRBD1 (6 bases). The CDR3 loop spans 15 amino acids. Germline CDR1 reads SGHRS; CDR2 reads YFSETQ. V gave up 3 bases and J gave up 1 base, with 13 bases separating them. The CDR3 reads CASSSTGQFNYGYTF. DNA of the CDR3: TGCGCCAGCAGCTCCACCGGACAGTTTAACTATGGCTACACCTTC.

The rearrangement joins TRBV6-1 to TRBJ1-6; TRBD1 agrees at 11 bases. The germline V gene encodes CDR1 MNHNS and CDR2 SASEGT. J lost 7 bases, V lost 3 bases, and 5 bases had no gene match. The CDR3 is made up of 16 amino acids. The chain's CDR3 is CASSEGTGGSNSPLHF. DNA of the CDR3: TGTGCCAGCAGTGAGGGGACAGGGGGTTCGAATTCACCCCTCCACTTT.

This clone was found once. V usage is TRBV5-4 and J usage is TRBJ2-7; 7 positions match TRBD1. The CDR3 has 14 residues. Germline V gene sequence: CDR1 SGHNT, CDR2 YYREEE (reference sequence). Trimming removed 0 bases from V and 4 bases from J; junction bases left unmatched: 4. CDR3 region: CASSLGTGQYEQYF. CDR3 DNA sequence: TGTGCCAGCAGCTTGGGGACAGGTCAATACGAGCAGTACTTC.

CDR3 loop: CASSLGGGPETQYF. For the CDR3, the DNA is TGTGCCAGCAGCTTAGGGGGGGGGCCCGAGACCCAGTACTTC. The genes are TRBV7-6 and TRBJ2-5; possible D gene TRBD2, 7 bases. V was cut by 1 base and J by 5 bases, with 11 bases left in between. The CDR3 loop spans 14 amino acids. Germline CDR1 is SGHVS and CDR2 is FNYEAQ.

V gene TRBV4-2 combines with J gene TRBJ2-1, with a weak D call TRBD2 (7 bases). Trimming pared 1 base from V and 8 bases from J, leaving 15 bases between. Germline assignment: CDR1 LGHNA and CDR2 YNFKEQ. The CDR3 is made up of 15 amino acids. The CDR3 DNA follows: TGTGCCAGCAGCCAAGGGAGGGGGGGCCTTGATGAGCAGTTCTTC. Its protein product is CASSQGRGGLDEQFF.